This T cell receptor (beta chain) was identified during a study of shared clonotypes between healthy human individuals (dated by TCRdb to between 2020 and 2021). Looking at the study overall: The cohort included a few men and a couple of women between 18 and 49 years of age. Leukapheresis yielded between about 0.85 and 10 billion PBMCs per donor. For each donor, CD4 naive and CD4 memory were each given three plates, CD8 naive was given two plates, and CD8 memory was given one plate. To estimate repertoire size and how much clonotype sharing occurs between individuals, the study deeply sequenced the blood TCR repertoires of roughly 5 healthy adults. To increase sequencing depth and limit assay-specific biases, different laboratories used diverse techniques to prepare libraries and sequence TCR repertoires. Study-wide conclusions, independent of this receptor: Compared with non-shared clonotypes, the clonotypes found in all four sorted-subset donors had higher generation probabilities. Pairwise subsampling led to the expectation that sequencing depth would affect the degree of clonotype sharing among donors. Estimated clonotype richness was generally larger for naive than for memory subsets. The genetic and exposure-history diversity represented was limited by the small number of donors. Across a few donors, around 5.4% of naive CD4, around 3.3% of naive CD8, about 2% of memory CD4, and over 0.35% of memory CD8 clonotypes were shared. Sampling was restricted to blood, and TCR repertoires in tissue are likely to differ from TCR repertoires in blood. Even with the large sequencing depth, rarefaction of the sorted-subset datasets indicated that sequencing was incomplete.

Donors were healthy HIV-negative adults with no recently reported acute infections or vaccinations. Every donor was a Caucasian adult residing in Nashville, Tennessee, USA. Magnetic negative selection was used to enrich CD4+ T cells, after which naive cells were positively selected on CD45RA and the negative fraction became the memory subset. After blood collection by leukapheresis, PBMCs were isolated using Ficoll-Histopaque density gradient centrifugation and then cryopreserved in the vapor phase of liquid nitrogen. Analytical flow cytometry was used to check the purity and quantity of each magnetically sorted T cell population. From each sorted fraction, genomic DNA was isolated and quantified by UV absorbance on a Nanodrop 2000c. As concerns this clone: Its binding antigen is unknown. Within one base of it there is no much larger clone, and no base qualities were kept. The identical CDR3 is also encoded by other nucleotide sequences in the sample.

TCR CDR3 regions were amplified from genomic DNA by multiplex PCR using the deep immunoSEQ assay. Genomic DNA extracted from each cell subset was distributed evenly over all wells of several immunoSEQ 96-well plates, and each plate served as one replicate. For sorted subsets, around 200 ng genomic DNA, equal to about 30,000 T cell genomes, was loaded into each replicate PCR. The purified libraries were quantified using a Qubit 3.0 fluorometer, sized with a Bioanalyzer 2100, and then quantified again using the KAPA Library Quantification kit. Each immunoSEQ 96-well plate was sequenced on its own single-read 150-cycle Illumina NextSeq 550 flow cell. The paper's processing steps were these. Because the immunoSEQ output included only junctional sequences and no quality scores, the filtering could not be the same as the filtering used for full-length reads. To assign V/J genes and CDR3, sequences were annotated against IMGT germline references using PyIR, a Python wrapper for IgBLAST v1.9. Reads were filtered out if the reads had weak V/J assignments (E-value above 1e-6), no CDR3, stop codons, out-of-frame junctions, or ambiguous translated residues. V3J clonotypes were defined by identical inferred V gene, J gene, and CDR3 amino acid sequence. To compute the percentage overlap between repertoires, the number of shared unique clonotypes was divided by the size of the smaller repertoire. RTK rarefaction, the Chao1 estimator, and Recon v2.1 estimates of unobserved clonotypes were used to assess repertoire richness. OLGA was used to compute generation probabilities for all TCRbeta clonotypes that the gDNA method yielded from a few donors. TCRdb carries this immuneACCESS record with in-frame sequences only. Its versions omit some clonotypes, under half of them owing to an unresolved V gene in the studies checked, with the rest unexplained. That table furnishes V, J and clone size, whereas the DNA furnished D and trimming. The sample profile shows over 850,000 clones; 78% of them were found once. In total, the top ten clones hold approximately 0.56% of the sample.

Sequenced material: memory CD4+ T cells from PBMCs. The cell subset or site label corresponds to: CD45RA-negative fraction. The sequence was obtained from a man aged 18 to 30 in good health. Some clones in this sample may be carry-over from other donors' samples.

The nucleotides read TGTGCCAGCAGCTTGGGACCACAAGAGACCCAGTACTTC. Its protein product is CASSLGPQETQYF. This receptor chain uses TRBV7-7 and TRBJ2-5, with the D call perhaps TRBD1 or TRBD2, as 5 bases match in each case. Deletion took 3 bases off V and 2 bases off J, with a span of 7 bases between the germline ends. From a lookup of the germline V gene (reference sequence), CDR1 and CDR2 are SSHAT and FNYEAQ. The CDR3 covers 13 residues, taking in both the cysteine and the phenylalanine. Kept here is only the CDR3 DNA, which spans 39 bases and is read in frame from base 1. Full variable domain (CDR3 extended with the reference TRBV7-7 and TRBJ2-5 proteins): GAGVSQSPRYKVTKRGQDVTLRCDPISSHATLYWYQQALGQGPEFLTYFNYEAQPDKSGLPSDRFSAERPEGSISTLTIQRTEQRDSAMYRCASSLGPQETQYFGPGTRLLVL.